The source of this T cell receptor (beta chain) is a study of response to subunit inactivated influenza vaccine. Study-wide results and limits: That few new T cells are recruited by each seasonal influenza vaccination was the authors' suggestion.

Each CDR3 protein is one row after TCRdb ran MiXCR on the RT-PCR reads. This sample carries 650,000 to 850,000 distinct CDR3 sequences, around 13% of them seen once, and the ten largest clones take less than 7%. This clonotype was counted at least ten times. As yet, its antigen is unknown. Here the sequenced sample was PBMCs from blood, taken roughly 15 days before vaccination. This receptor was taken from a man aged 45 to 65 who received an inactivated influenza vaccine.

CDR3 nucleotide sequence: TGCGCCAGCAGCTTGGCGTCAGGGTACCAAGAGACCCAGTACTTC. It yields the protein CASSLASGYQETQYF. The chain employs TRBV5-1 and TRBJ2-5; the D gene is possibly TRBD1 (5 bases). V was cut by 0 bases and J by 0 bases, with 9 bases left in between. The CDR3 runs 15 residues. CDR1 and CDR2 from the germline V gene are SGHRS and YFSETQ.